Below, 4 T cell receptor beta chains from the same sample are listed, as sequenced in a study of T cells in Graves' hyperthyroidism and ophthalmopathy. RNA transcripts provided the source from which TCR beta CDR3 regions were amplified. Initially, a first-round RT-PCR of the TCR CDR3 employed the HTBI primer set. TCRdb recomputed calls from the multiplex PCR reads with MiXCR, one row per CDR3 protein. The data show about 400,000 distinct CDR3 sequences, about 14% seen once. The sequenced sample consisted of blood. All receptors derive from a middle-aged man with Graves' ophthalmopathy.

This clonotype was observed many times. The chain uses TRBV18 and TRBJ2-7; D is possibly TRBD1 (5 bases). Trimming pared 4 bases from V and 3 bases from J, leaving 10 bases between. Per germline, CDR1 KGHSH and CDR2 LQKENI. The CDR3 runs to 13 residues. The DNA of the CDR3 is TGTGCCAGCTCACGAGACAGCCTCTACGAGCAGTACTTC. Its protein product is CASSRDSLYEQYF.

This clonotype came up many times. The chain recombines TRBV20-1 with TRBJ2-3, with 8 bases matching TRBD2. Germline CDR1 DFQATT, CDR2 SNEGSKA (reference sequence). V shed 1 base and J 2 bases; nucleotides not matched to a gene: 11. The CDR3 contains 17 residues. The CDR3 DNA is TGCAGTGCTAGAGGGGGGGTAGCGGGAACGCCCACAGATACGCAGTATTTT. Translated: CSARGGVAGTPTDTQYF.

This clonotype was detected only a few times. The chain joins TRBV29-1 to TRBJ1-5, with 7 bases identical to TRBD1. Losses at the gene ends were 5 bases for V and 16 bases for J; bases not matched to a gene: 14. The CDR3 runs to 12 residues. CDR1 and CDR2 from the germline V gene are SQVTM and ANQGSEA. The DNA for the CDR3 is TGCAGCGTTTTGCTAAACCGGGACAGTCAACATTTT. As protein: CSVLLNRDSQHF. The full variable domain, completed using reference TRBV29-1 and TRBJ1-5, is SAVISQKPSRDICQRGTSLTIQCQVDSQVTMMFWYRQQPGQSLTLIATANQGSEATYESGFVIDKFPISRPNLTFSTLTVSNMSPEDSSIYLCSVLLNRDSQHFGDGTRLSIL.

This clonotype was seen many times. The rearrangement uses TRBV27 and TRBJ2-5; D uncertain. The germline gives CDR1 MNHEY, CDR2 SMNVEV (reference sequence). With 1 base removed from V and 5 bases from J, the gap between germline ends came to 20 bases. The CDR3 is made up of 17 amino acids. CDR3 in DNA: TGTGCCAGCAGTTTATACGTCGAGTTCAAGGCACCGGAGACCCAGTACTTC. Translating gives CASSLYVEFKAPETQYF.